These 14 T cell receptor beta chains were sequenced from one sample in a study of T cells expressing NK-cell markers. TCRdb reprocessed the 5' RACE reads; each CDR3 protein has one entry and no DNA is given. This sample's clone table lists approximately 550,000 distinct CDR3 sequences. The specimen was blood T cells: a sorted CD56 or NKG2C T cell subset, CD4+ or CD8+ T cells, or bulk PBMC T cells (not recorded which). All receptors come from a young man in good health.

V is TRBV11-2 and J is TRBJ2-1; without DNA, the TCRdb call of TRBD2 cannot be checked. Per germline, CDR1 SGHAT and CDR2 FQNNGV. This CDR3 comprises 18 residues. CDR3: CASSLDPAGTARGNEQFF.

The chain couples TRBV7-9 to TRBJ2-5; TCRdb's assignment of TRBD1 cannot be checked, as there is no DNA. CDR1 and CDR2 (germline): SEHNR, FQNEAQ (reference sequence). CDR3 length equals 15 residues. The CDR3 sequence is CASRPDRAGEETQYF.

The CDR3 loop reads CACRDSKNIQYF. The genes are TRBV6-2 or TRBV6-3 and TRBJ2-4; TCRdb's assignment of TRBD1 cannot be checked, as there is no DNA. CDR3 size: 12 residues. Germline V CDR1 and CDR2: MNHEY, SVGEGT.

The V gene is TRBV20-1, the J gene TRBJ2-1; TCRdb outputs TRBD2, but without DNA this stays unchecked. The CDR3 consists of 15 residues. The germline CDR1 and CDR2 sequences are DFQATT and SNEGSKA (reference sequence). The CDR3 region is CSAGPPGLAFYEQFF.

The genes are TRBV20-1 and TRBJ2-7. There are 15 residues in the CDR3. CDR1 and CDR2 (germline): DFQATT, SNEGSKA (reference sequence). The CDR3 spells CSAREVRGFAGEQYF.

The rearrangement links TRBV27 to TRBJ2-3; there is no DNA to check the TCRdb D call of TRBD2. From germline, CDR1 is MNHEY and CDR2 SMNVEV (reference sequence). This CDR3 is built from 14 residues. The CDR3 spells CATLLAGGADTQYF.

This chain uses TRBV20-1 with TRBJ2-5; TCRdb outputs TRBD2, but without DNA this stays unchecked. Germline V gene sequence: CDR1 DFQATT, CDR2 SNEGSKA (reference sequence). This CDR3 is built from 16 residues. The CDR3 loop reads CSARGGTSGSGETQYF.

The V gene is TRBV7-3, the J gene TRBJ2-7; the TRBD2 assignment by TCRdb is unverifiable without DNA. The CDR3 is 15 amino acids. Germline V gene data show CDR1 as SGHTA and CDR2 as FQGTGA. CDR3 region: CASSLKAGGFYEQYF.

The V call is TRBV11-2, the J call TRBJ2-3; no DNA is available, so the TRBD2 call from TCRdb remains unchecked. The CDR3 is 15 amino acids. Germline lookup yields CDR1 SGHAT and CDR2 FQNNGV. The CDR3 is CASSFLAGASDTQYF.

This chain joins TRBV5-6 and TRBJ2-7. CDR1 and CDR2 from the germline V gene are SGHDT and YYEEEE. This CDR3 has 12 residues. This chain's CDR3 is CASSLRVDEQYF. Complete variable domain (other parts from reference TRBV5-6 and TRBJ2-7): DAGVTQSPTHLIKTRGQQVTLRCSPKSGHDTVSWYQQALGQGPQFIFQYYEEEERQRGNFPDRFSGHQFPNYSSELNVNALLLGDSALYLCASSLRVDEQYFGPGTRLTVT.

The genes are TRBV10-1 and TRBJ2-3. CDR1 WNHNN and CDR2 SYGVQD come from the germline V gene (reference sequence). The CDR3 consists of 14 residues. The CDR3 protein is CASSGEVGTDTQYF.

The chain couples TRBV10-2 to TRBJ2-1. CDR1 and CDR2 (germline): WSHSY, SAAADI. The CDR3 is made up of 13 amino acids. The CDR3: CASSDRILYEQFF.

The chain combines TRBV6-1 with TRBJ1-1; TCRdb's D call, TRBD1, is unchecked because there is no DNA. The CDR3 extends over 14 amino acids. Germline V gene lookup returns CDR1 MNHNS and CDR2 SASEGT. CDR3 amino acids: CATRGPKTNTEAFF.

The rearrangement uses TRBV24-1 and TRBJ2-5; as DNA is missing, the TRBD2 call by TCRdb cannot be tested. The CDR3 consists of 15 residues. Per germline, CDR1 KGHDR and CDR2 SFDVKD. The CDR3 sequence: CATSATHREGETQYF.